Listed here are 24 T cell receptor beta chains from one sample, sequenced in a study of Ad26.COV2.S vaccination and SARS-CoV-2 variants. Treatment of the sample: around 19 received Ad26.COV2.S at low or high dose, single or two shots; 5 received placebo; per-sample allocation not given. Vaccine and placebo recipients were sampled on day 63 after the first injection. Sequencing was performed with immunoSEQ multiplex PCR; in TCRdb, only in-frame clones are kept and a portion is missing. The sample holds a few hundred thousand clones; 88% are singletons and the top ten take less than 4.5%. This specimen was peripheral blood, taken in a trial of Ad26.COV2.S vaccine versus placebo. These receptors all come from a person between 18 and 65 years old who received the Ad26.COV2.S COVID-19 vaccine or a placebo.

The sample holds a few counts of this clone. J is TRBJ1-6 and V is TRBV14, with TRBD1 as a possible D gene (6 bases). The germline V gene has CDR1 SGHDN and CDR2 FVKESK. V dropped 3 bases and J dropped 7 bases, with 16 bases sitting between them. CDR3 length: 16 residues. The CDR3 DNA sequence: TGTGCCAGCAGCCAGCTCGGCAGGACAGCAAATTCACCCCTCCACTTT. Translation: CASSQLGRTANSPLHF. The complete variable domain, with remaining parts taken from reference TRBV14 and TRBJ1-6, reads EAGVTQFPSHSVIEKGQTVTLRCDPISGHDNLYWYRRVMGKEIKFLLHFVKESKQDESGMPNNRFLAERTGGTYSTLKVQPAELEDSGVYFCASSQLGRTANSPLHFGNGTRLTVT.

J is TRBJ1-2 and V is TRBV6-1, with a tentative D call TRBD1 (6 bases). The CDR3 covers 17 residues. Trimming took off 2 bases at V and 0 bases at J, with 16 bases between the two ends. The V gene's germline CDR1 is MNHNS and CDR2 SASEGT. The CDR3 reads CASSETGGRSTNYGYTF. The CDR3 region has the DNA TGTGCCAGCAGTGAAACCGGGGGCAGATCGACTAACTATGGCTACACCTTC.

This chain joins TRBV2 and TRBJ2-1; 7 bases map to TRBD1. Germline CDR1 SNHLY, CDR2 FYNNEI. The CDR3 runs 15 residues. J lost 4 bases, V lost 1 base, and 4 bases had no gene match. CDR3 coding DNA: TGTGCCAGCAGTGAAGGGACAGGTTCTTACAATGAGCAGTTCTTC. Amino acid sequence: CASSEGTGSYNEQFF.

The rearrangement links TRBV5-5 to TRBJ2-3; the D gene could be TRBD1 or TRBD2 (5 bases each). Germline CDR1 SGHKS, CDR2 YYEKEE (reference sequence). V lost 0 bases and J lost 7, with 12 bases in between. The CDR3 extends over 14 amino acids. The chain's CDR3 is CASSLERDVNTQYF. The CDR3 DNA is TGTGCCAGCAGCTTGGAAAGGGACGTGAATACGCAGTATTTT.

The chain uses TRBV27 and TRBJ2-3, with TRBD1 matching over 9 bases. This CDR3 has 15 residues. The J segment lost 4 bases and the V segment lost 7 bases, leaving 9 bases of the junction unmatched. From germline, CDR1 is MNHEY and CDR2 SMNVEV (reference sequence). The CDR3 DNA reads TGTGCCAGCACGAGAGCGGGGACAGGGCCAGATACGCAGTATTTT. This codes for CASTRAGTGPDTQYF.

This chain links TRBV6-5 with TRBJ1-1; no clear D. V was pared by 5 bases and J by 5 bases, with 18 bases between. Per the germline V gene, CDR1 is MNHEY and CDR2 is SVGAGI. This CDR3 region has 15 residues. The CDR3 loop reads CASSPPQGGRTEAFF. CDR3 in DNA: TGTGCCAGCAGTCCTCCTCAAGGCGGAAGGACTGAAGCTTTCTTT.

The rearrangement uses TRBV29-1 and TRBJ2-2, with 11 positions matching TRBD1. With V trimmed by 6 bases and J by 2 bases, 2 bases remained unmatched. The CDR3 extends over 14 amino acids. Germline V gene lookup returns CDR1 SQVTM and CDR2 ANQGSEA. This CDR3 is CSVGTGGNTGELFF. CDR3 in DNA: TGCAGCGTCGGGACAGGGGGAAACACCGGGGAGCTGTTTTTT.

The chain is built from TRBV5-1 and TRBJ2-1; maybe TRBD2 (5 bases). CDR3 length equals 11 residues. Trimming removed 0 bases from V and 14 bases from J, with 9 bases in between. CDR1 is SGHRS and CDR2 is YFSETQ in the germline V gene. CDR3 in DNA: TGCGCCAGCAGCTTGGAAGGGCGGGAGTTCTTC. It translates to CASSLEGREFF.

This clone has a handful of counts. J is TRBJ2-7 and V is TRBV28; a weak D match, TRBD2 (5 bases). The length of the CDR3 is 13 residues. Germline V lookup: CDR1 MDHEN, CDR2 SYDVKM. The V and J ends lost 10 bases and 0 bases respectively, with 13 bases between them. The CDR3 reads CAIKADTSYEQYF. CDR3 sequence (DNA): TGTGCCATCAAAGCGGATACCTCCTACGAGCAGTACTTC.

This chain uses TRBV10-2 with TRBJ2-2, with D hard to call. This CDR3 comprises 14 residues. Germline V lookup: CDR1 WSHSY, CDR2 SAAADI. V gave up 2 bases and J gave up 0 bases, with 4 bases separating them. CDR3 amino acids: CASSETANTGELFF. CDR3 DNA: TGCGCCAGCAGTGAGACAGCGAACACCGGGGAGCTGTTTTTT.

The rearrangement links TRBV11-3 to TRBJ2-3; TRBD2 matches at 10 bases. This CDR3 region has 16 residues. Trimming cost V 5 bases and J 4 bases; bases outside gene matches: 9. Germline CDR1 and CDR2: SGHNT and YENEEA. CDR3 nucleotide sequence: TGTGCCAGCAGCGTGTCACTAGCGGGGAGACCAGATACGCAGTATTTT. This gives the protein CASSVSLAGRPDTQYF.

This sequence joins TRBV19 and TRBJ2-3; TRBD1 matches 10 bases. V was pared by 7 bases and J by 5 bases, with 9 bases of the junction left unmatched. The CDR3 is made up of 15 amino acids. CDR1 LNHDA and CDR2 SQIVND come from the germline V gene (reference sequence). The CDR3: CASTRGGQGGDTQYF. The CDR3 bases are TGTGCCAGTACGAGAGGAGGACAGGGGGGAGATACGCAGTATTTT.

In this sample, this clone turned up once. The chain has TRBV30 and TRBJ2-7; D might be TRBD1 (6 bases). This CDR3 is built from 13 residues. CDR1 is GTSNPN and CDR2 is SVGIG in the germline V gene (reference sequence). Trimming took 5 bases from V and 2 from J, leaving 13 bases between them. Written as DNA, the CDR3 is TGTGCCTGGGGGAGACAGGACACCTACGAGCAGTACTTC. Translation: CAWGRQDTYEQYF.

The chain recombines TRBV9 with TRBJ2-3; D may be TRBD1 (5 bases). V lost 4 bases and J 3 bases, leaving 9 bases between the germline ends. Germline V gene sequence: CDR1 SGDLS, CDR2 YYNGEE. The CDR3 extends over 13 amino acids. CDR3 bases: TGTGCCAGCAGCACCTCAGGGACAGATACGCAGTATTTT. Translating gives CASSTSGTDTQYF.

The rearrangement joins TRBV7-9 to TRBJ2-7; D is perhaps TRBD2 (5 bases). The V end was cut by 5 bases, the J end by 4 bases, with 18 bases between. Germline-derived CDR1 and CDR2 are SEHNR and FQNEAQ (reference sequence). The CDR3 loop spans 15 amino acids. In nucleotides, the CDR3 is TGTGCCAGCAGCGGCCCTGAGGGTACCCCTTACGAGCAGTACTTC. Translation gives CASSGPEGTPYEQYF.

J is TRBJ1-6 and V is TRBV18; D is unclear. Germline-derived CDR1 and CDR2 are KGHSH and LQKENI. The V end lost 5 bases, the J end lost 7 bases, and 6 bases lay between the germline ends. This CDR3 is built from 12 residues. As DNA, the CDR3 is TGTGCCAGCTCAGAAAGGAATTCACCCCTCCACTTT. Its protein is CASSERNSPLHF.

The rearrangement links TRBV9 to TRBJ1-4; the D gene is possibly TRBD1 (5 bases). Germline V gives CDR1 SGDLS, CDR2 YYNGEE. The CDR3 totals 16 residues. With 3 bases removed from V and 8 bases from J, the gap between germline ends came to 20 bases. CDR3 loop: CASSETPTVSREKLFF. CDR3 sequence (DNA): TGTGCCAGCAGCGAGACCCCGACAGTCTCGAGGGAAAAACTGTTTTTT.

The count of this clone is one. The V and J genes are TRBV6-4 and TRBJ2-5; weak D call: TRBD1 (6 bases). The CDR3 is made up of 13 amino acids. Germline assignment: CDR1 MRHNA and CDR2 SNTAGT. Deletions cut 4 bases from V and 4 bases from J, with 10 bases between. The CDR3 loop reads CASSVRGGETQYF. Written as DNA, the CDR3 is TGTGCCAGCAGTGTACGAGGGGGAGAGACCCAGTACTTC.

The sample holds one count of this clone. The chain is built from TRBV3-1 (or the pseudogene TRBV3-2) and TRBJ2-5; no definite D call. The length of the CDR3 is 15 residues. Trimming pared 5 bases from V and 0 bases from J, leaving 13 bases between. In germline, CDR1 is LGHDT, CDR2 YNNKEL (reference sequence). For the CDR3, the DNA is TGTGCCAGCAGCTCTAAGATCCTGTACCAAGAGACCCAGTACTTC. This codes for CASSSKILYQETQYF.

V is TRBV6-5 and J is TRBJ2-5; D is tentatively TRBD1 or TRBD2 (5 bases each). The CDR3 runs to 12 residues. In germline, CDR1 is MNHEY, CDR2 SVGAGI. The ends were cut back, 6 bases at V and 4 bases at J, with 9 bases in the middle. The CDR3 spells CASSWDVETQYF. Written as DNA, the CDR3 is TGTGCCAGCAGCTGGGACGTAGAGACCCAGTACTTC.

CDR3 bases: TGCGCCAGCAGTGACGGAGGGGTCAGAGAGACCCAGTACTTC. The encoded protein is CASSDGGVRETQYF. The rearrangement uses TRBV10-2 and TRBJ2-5; tentative D call: TRBD2 (6 bases). This CDR3 contains 14 residues. CDR1 is WSHSY, CDR2 SAAADI, per germline. The ends were cut back, 3 bases at V and 4 bases at J, with 12 bases in the middle.

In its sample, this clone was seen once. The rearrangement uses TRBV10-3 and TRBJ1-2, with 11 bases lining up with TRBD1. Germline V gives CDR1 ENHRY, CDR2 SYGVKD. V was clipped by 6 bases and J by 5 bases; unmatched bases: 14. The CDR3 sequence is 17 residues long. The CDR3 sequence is CAIRGQGDLAPRYGYTF. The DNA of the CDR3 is TGTGCCATCAGGGGACAGGGGGACCTTGCTCCTAGATATGGCTACACCTTC.

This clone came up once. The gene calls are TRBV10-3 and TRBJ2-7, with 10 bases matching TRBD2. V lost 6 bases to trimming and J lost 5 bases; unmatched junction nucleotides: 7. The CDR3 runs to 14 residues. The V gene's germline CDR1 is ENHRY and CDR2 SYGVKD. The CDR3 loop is CAIRASGGAHEQYF. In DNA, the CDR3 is TGTGCCATCAGGGCGAGCGGGGGGGCCCACGAGCAGTACTTC.

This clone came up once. CDR3 sequence reads: CASSQGGKDTEAFF. For the CDR3, the DNA is TGTGCCAGCAGCCAGGGAGGGAAGGACACTGAAGCTTTCTTT. The rearrangement uses TRBV6-5 and TRBJ1-1; perhaps TRBD1 as D (5 bases). V lost 6 bases and J 3 bases, leaving 14 bases between the germline ends. Germline CDR1 is MNHEY and CDR2 is SVGAGI. CDR3 length equals 14 residues.